The following is a T cell receptor beta chain sequence with its context. Its target is not known. TCRdb reprocessed the 5' RACE reads via MiXCR and lists one record per CDR3 protein. The sample records about 12,000 distinct CDR3 sequences, 14% to 15% being singletons. The sample belongs to a study of spatial heterogeneity in lung cancer. General study points: How many expanded intratumoral alpha and beta TCRs were present tracked the tumor mutation count, which was a count of nonsynonymous mutations.

Time point specified: sample taken at primary tumor resection. Trimming took 3 bases from V and 4 from J, leaving 13 bases between them. The germline V gene encodes CDR1 MDHEN and CDR2 SYDVKM. The CDR3 loop spans 14 amino acids. This clonotype was obtained from a male donor with early-stage non-small cell lung cancer. The source material was lung tumor tissue, sampled at surgery. The chain employs TRBV28 and TRBJ2-7; possibly TRBD1 for D (5 bases). CDR3 in DNA: TGTGCCAGCAGTTTCGGGCAGGGCCCTTACGAGCAGTACTTC. It encodes CASSFGQGPYEQYF.